Below, 30 T cell receptor beta chains from the same sample are listed, as sequenced in a study of spatial heterogeneity in lung cancer. TCRdb used MiXCR to reprocess the 5' RACE reads, holding one entry per CDR3 protein. Of approximately 3,000 distinct CDR3 sequences in the sample, about 3.1% were seen once. Sample time point: sample taken at primary tumor resection. This material consisted of normal lung tissue next to the tumor, taken at surgery. The receptors derive from a female donor with early-stage non-small cell lung cancer.

This clonotype is termed medium-sized. The genes are TRBV20-1 and TRBJ1-5, with 7 bases lining up with TRBD1. The CDR3 spans 17 residues. Trimming cost V 0 bases and J 8 bases; bases outside gene matches: 16. Looked up from germline, CDR1 is DFQATT and CDR2 is SNEGSKA (reference sequence). The CDR3 spells CSARDLRGQKIPKPQHF. The CDR3 DNA sequence: TGCAGTGCTAGAGATCTAAGGGGACAGAAAATTCCAAAGCCCCAGCATTTT.

This clonotype counts as medium-sized. The CDR3 is CASSYSGTTEAFF. CDR3 nucleotide sequence: TGTGCCAGCAGTTACTCAGGGACCACTGAAGCTTTCTTT. This rearrangement joins TRBV6-2 or TRBV6-3 to TRBJ1-1, with D possibly being TRBD1 (5 bases). V dropped 0 bases and J dropped 4 bases, with 6 bases sitting between them. Germline V gene lookup returns CDR1 MNHEY and CDR2 SVGEGT. The CDR3 has 13 residues.

This clonotype was found many times. The rearrangement links TRBV12-3 or TRBV12-4 to TRBJ2-5, with D possibly called TRBD1 or TRBD2 (5 bases each). Trimming stripped 5 bases from V and 2 bases from J, with 15 bases between. The CDR3 runs to 15 residues. The CDR3 region is CASSPPGRRQETQYF. CDR3 coding DNA: TGTGCCAGCAGTCCCCCGGGACGCAGACAAGAGACCCAGTACTTC.

This clonotype was detected ten times or more. The gene calls are TRBV20-1 and TRBJ2-7; 7 bases are a match to TRBD2. This CDR3 is 13 amino acids long. The germline CDR1 and CDR2 sequences are DFQATT and SNEGSKA (reference sequence). V lost 1 base to trimming and J lost 6 bases; unmatched junction nucleotides: 6. CDR3 sequence (DNA): TGCAGTGCTAGAGGCAGGACTAGAGGCGAGCAGTACTTC. Translating gives CSARGRTRGEQYF.

As concerns this clonotype: One end of the junction does not line up with germline, which may come from a read error. The chain carries TRBV28 and TRBJ1-5; no definite D call. This CDR3 is 14 amino acids long. The germline V gene encodes CDR1 MDHEN and CDR2 SYDVKM. In nucleotides, the CDR3 is TGTGCCAGAAGTTTGGGAGGGAATAATCAGCCCCAGAATTTT. Translation: CARSLGGNNQPQNF.

The chain links TRBV28 to TRBJ2-2, with a weak D call TRBD1 (6 bases). Trimming stripped 2 bases from V and 5 bases from J, with 12 bases between. Germline V lookup: CDR1 MDHEN, CDR2 SYDVKM. The CDR3 covers 15 residues. CDR3 region: CASSLGSRGTGELFF. As DNA, the CDR3 is TGTGCCAGCAGTTTAGGGTCCAGGGGTACCGGGGAGCTGTTTTTT.

This clonotype was recorded many times. V is TRBV2 and J is TRBJ2-1, with unresolved D. From germline, CDR1 is SNHLY and CDR2 FYNNEI. The V gene lost 7 bases and the J gene lost 4 bases, with 5 bases spanning the gap. CDR3 length: 11 amino acids. Here the CDR3 reads CASKDYNEQFF. CDR3 nucleotide sequence: TGTGCCAGCAAGGATTACAATGAGCAGTTCTTC.

This clonotype was counted at least ten times. V gene TRBV27 combines with J gene TRBJ1-4, with D possibly matching TRBD1 (5 bases). This CDR3 is 14 amino acids long. Germline V lookup: CDR1 MNHEY, CDR2 SMNVEV (reference sequence). The V end lost 2 bases, the J end lost 8 bases, and 12 bases lay between the germline ends. In DNA form, the CDR3 reads TGTGCCAGCAGTTTAATAGGGGCGGGGGAAAAACTGTTTTTT. Its protein product is CASSLIGAGEKLFF.

Within the sample, this clonotype is medium-sized. V gene TRBV7-2 combines with J gene TRBJ1-5; a weak D match, TRBD1 (5 bases). Germline CDR1 and CDR2: SGHTA and FQGNSA. V was shortened by 6 bases and J by 6 bases, with 18 bases between the two germline ends. The CDR3 has 15 residues. The CDR3: CASSAGAFVGQPQHF. DNA for the CDR3: TGTGCCAGCAGTGCCGGGGCCTTTGTTGGTCAGCCCCAGCATTTT.

This clonotype is medium-sized (0.01 to 0.1%). The chain uses TRBV5-4 and TRBJ2-1, with 8 bases aligning to TRBD1. Germline-derived CDR1 and CDR2 are SGHNT and YYREEE (reference sequence). The V gene end was trimmed by 4 bases and the J gene end by 7 bases; junction bases not matched to a gene: 7. This CDR3 is 14 amino acids long. The CDR3 is CASSIETGVNEQFF. The CDR3 DNA follows: TGTGCCAGCAGCATTGAGACAGGGGTAAATGAGCAGTTCTTC.

This clonotype was found many times. The chain combines TRBV20-1 with TRBJ2-3; the D gene is possibly TRBD2 (6 bases). With 4 bases removed from V and 4 bases from J, the gap between germline ends came to 33 bases. The CDR3 is 20 amino acids. The V gene's germline CDR1 is DFQATT and CDR2 SNEGSKA (reference sequence). CDR3 residues: CSATRPEGSAADSAADTQYF. The CDR3 coding sequence is TGCAGTGCTACCCGACCGGAGGGGTCCGCGGCAGATTCCGCGGCAGATACGCAGTATTTT.

In its sample, this clonotype ranks as medium-sized. The genes are TRBV4-2 and TRBJ2-5; weak D call: TRBD1 (6 bases). V gave up 2 bases and J gave up 5 bases, with 15 bases separating them. Germline assignment: CDR1 LGHNA and CDR2 YNFKEQ. The CDR3 loop spans 15 amino acids. The CDR3 DNA follows: TGTGCCAGCAGCCAAACGGGACAAAATGACGAGACCCAGTACTTC. This sequence encodes CASSQTGQNDETQYF.

The table lists this clonotype with many counts. The V call is TRBV7-4, the J call TRBJ1-3, with a tentative D call TRBD1 (6 bases). The CDR3 is 16 amino acids. CDR1 and CDR2 from the germline V gene are SGHVT and SQSDAQ. The germline V and J ends were trimmed by 5 bases and 0 bases, with 14 bases remaining between them. The CDR3 spells CASSAQGHLSGNTIYF. The DNA of the CDR3 is TGTGCCAGCAGCGCCCAGGGACATCTCTCTGGAAACACCATATATTTT.

This clonotype was observed many times. The chain recombines TRBV18 with TRBJ2-1; the D is unclear. The length of the CDR3 is 16 residues. V was cut by 4 bases and J by 0 bases, with 13 bases left in between. Germline V gene sequence: CDR1 KGHSH, CDR2 LQKENI. The CDR3 here is CASSLLVSSSYNEQFF. DNA for the CDR3: TGTGCCAGCTCACTGTTGGTGAGTAGCTCCTACAATGAGCAGTTCTTC.

This clonotype occurred many times. The chain uses TRBV30 and TRBJ1-2; D remains ambiguous. The CDR3 runs 11 residues. Germline CDR1 reads GTSNPN; CDR2 reads SVGIG (reference sequence). Trimming took off 5 bases at V and 1 base at J, with 5 bases between the two ends. CDR3 DNA sequence: TGTGCCTGGGGAGGTAACTATGGCTACACCTTC. Residues: CAWGGNYGYTF.

This clonotype is classed as medium-sized. The CDR3 DNA reads TGTGCCAGCAGTTACCAAACAACCGGGGAGCTGTTTTTT. This translates into CASSYQTTGELFF. This rearrangement joins TRBV6-6 to TRBJ2-2; no reliable D call. This CDR3 has 13 amino acids. Germline V gene sequence: CDR1 MNHNY, CDR2 SVGAGI (reference sequence). The V end lost 2 bases, the J end lost 5 bases, and 6 bases lay between the germline ends.

This clonotype was recorded at least ten times. The rearrangement links TRBV12-3 or TRBV12-4 to TRBJ2-7, with a possible D match to TRBD1 (5 bases). V was clipped by 6 bases and J by 2 bases, with 5 bases between them. The CDR3 extends over 11 amino acids. The DNA of the CDR3 is TGTGCCAGCAGGACAGCCTACGAGCAGTACTTC. Translation: CASRTAYEQYF.

By its share, this clonotype is medium-sized. The chain carries TRBV10-3 and TRBJ2-1, with D perhaps TRBD1 or TRBD2 (5 bases each). The CDR3 covers 14 residues. CDR1 and CDR2 (germline): ENHRY, SYGVKD. With 6 bases removed from V and 7 bases from J, the gap between germline ends came to 16 bases. The CDR3 DNA follows: TGTGCCATCAGGGGCGGGCAGGGAGATAATGAGCAGTTCTTC. Its protein is CAIRGGQGDNEQFF.

The sample holds many counts of this clonotype. The chain carries TRBV3-1 and TRBJ2-7; D is perhaps TRBD1 or TRBD2 (6 bases each). The CDR3 spans 13 residues. Trimming cost V 8 bases and J 0 bases, with 11 bases left between them. Germline V gene sequence: CDR1 LGHDT, CDR2 YNNKEL (reference sequence). The CDR3 reads CASGEDSSYEQYF. The CDR3 DNA follows: TGTGCCAGCGGGGAGGACAGCTCCTACGAGCAGTACTTC.

Judged by abundance, this clonotype is medium-sized. CDR3 loop: CASSAGRNGQPQHF. The CDR3 DNA reads as TGTGCCAGCAGCGCCGGCAGGAACGGTCAGCCCCAGCATTTT. This sequence joins TRBV2 and TRBJ1-5; D is ambiguous. The germline V gene has CDR1 SNHLY and CDR2 FYNNEI. The V and J ends lost 6 bases and 6 bases respectively, with 15 bases between them. The length of the CDR3 is 14 residues.

There are many counts of this clonotype. The chain links TRBV7-8 to TRBJ2-7; D is possibly TRBD2 (7 bases). V lost 2 bases to trimming and J lost 2 bases, with 10 bases between them. CDR3 length equals 14 residues. CDR1 is SGHVS and CDR2 is FQNEAQ in the germline V gene. CDR3 region: CASSLRGGAYEQYF. CDR3 coding DNA: TGTGCCAGCAGCTTACGAGGGGGGGCCTACGAGCAGTACTTC.

This clonotype was counted ten times or more. The rearrangement uses TRBV20-1 and TRBJ1-3; D might be TRBD1 (5 bases). V was cut by 6 bases and J by 0 bases, with 9 bases left in between. Germline V CDR1 and CDR2: DFQATT, SNEGSKA (reference sequence). The CDR3 has 13 residues. The CDR3 sequence is CSAGDISGNTIYF. The CDR3 DNA follows: TGCAGTGCAGGGGATATCTCTGGAAACACCATATATTTT.

This clonotype is medium-sized. This rearrangement joins TRBV4-3 to TRBJ2-1; tentative D call: TRBD1 (6 bases). V gave up 0 bases and J gave up 2 bases, with 11 bases separating them. Germline CDR1 is LGHNA and CDR2 is YSLEER. This CDR3 has 16 residues. CDR3 DNA sequence: TGCGCCAGCAGCCAAGATCTGAACAGGGCCTACAATGAGCAGTTCTTC. Translation: CASSQDLNRAYNEQFF.

By frequency in the sample, this clonotype is medium-sized (0.01 to 0.1%). The rearrangement links TRBV12-3 or TRBV12-4 to TRBJ1-5, with unresolved D. V was cut by 1 base and J by 9 bases, with 7 bases left in between. There are 12 residues in the CDR3. The CDR3 loop reads CASSLEAWPQHF. The CDR3 region has the DNA TGTGCCAGCAGTTTAGAAGCTTGGCCCCAGCATTTT.

By share, this clonotype counts as medium-sized (0.01 to 0.1%). The gene calls are TRBV7-9 and TRBJ1-4, with TRBD1 as a possible D gene (6 bases). Germline CDR1 SEHNR, CDR2 FQNEAQ (reference sequence). The V end was cut by 4 bases, the J end by 1 base, with 10 bases between. The CDR3 consists of 15 residues. Here the CDR3 DNA reads TGTGCCAGCAGCTCTGGACAGCTAACTAATGAAAAACTGTTTTTT. Residues: CASSSGQLTNEKLFF. The whole variable domain, remainder taken from reference TRBV7-9 and TRBJ1-4, is DTGVSQNPRHKITKRGQNVTFRCDPISEHNRLYWYRQTLGQGPEFLTYFQNEAQLEKSRLLSDRFSAERPKGSFSTLEIQRTEQGDSAMYLCASSSGQLTNEKLFFGSGTQLSVL.

This clonotype ranks as medium-sized. The chain couples TRBV15 to TRBJ2-1, with 10 bases lining up with TRBD1. V gave up 4 bases and J gave up 10 bases; unmatched junction bases: 7. The CDR3 runs 14 residues. From germline, CDR1 is LNHNV and CDR2 YYDKDF (reference sequence). The CDR3 sequence is CATSTGTGVEEQFF. For the CDR3, the DNA is TGTGCCACCAGCACGGGGACAGGGGTGGAGGAGCAGTTCTTC.

This clonotype is deemed medium-sized (0.01 to 0.1%). This chain connects TRBV29-1 to TRBJ2-3; 11 bases align to TRBD1. CDR1 is SQVTM, CDR2 ANQGSEA, per germline. The CDR3 extends over 12 amino acids. V gave up 7 bases and J gave up 5 bases; unmatched junction bases: 2. CDR3 DNA: TGCAGCGCCGGGACAGGGGGAGATACGCAGTATTTT. Protein sequence: CSAGTGGDTQYF.

This clonotype is labeled medium-sized. Here the CDR3 DNA reads TGTGCCAGCAGCCAAAGTCCAGGGCCGATCACAGATACGCAGTATTTT. It encodes CASSQSPGPITDTQYF. The chain joins TRBV3-1 to TRBJ2-3; possibly TRBD1 for D (5 bases). V lost 2 bases and J 2 bases, leaving 14 bases between the germline ends. CDR3 length: 16 amino acids. The germline V gene encodes CDR1 LGHDT and CDR2 YNNKEL (reference sequence).

The chain carries TRBV20-1 and TRBJ2-3; 7 bases are shared with TRBD1. Germline V gene lookup returns CDR1 DFQATT and CDR2 SNEGSKA (reference sequence). This CDR3 region has 13 residues. Trimming cost V 1 base and J 5 bases; bases outside gene matches: 3. CDR3 in DNA: TGCAGTGCTAGAGGGACAGGACAAGATACGCAGTATTTT. Translating it yields CSARGTGQDTQYF.

This clonotype was recorded many times. The V call is TRBV29-1, the J call TRBJ2-1, with D possibly matching TRBD1 (6 bases). Germline V CDR1 and CDR2: SQVTM, ANQGSEA. CDR3 length: 12 amino acids. Trimming took off 3 bases at V and 10 bases at J, with 13 bases between the two ends. DNA for the CDR3: TGCAGCGTTGATGGACAGCCCTACGAGCAGTTCTTC. Its translation is CSVDGQPYEQFF.